The clone carrying this TCR beta chain was counted only a few times. The record originates from a study of blood T cells in healthy people across ages. Together with a sample-barcoded 5' primer, a J-beta primer mix was included in a second PCR lasting about 6 to 12 cycles. TCRdb passed the 5' RACE reads through MiXCR, listing each CDR3 protein once. Of approximately 780,000 distinct CDR3 sequences listed, around 25% are singletons. The germline gives CDR1 SQVTM, CDR2 ANQGSEA. V was trimmed by 3 bases and J by 3 bases, leaving 12 bases between them. The CDR3 sequence is 15 residues long. These data were also filed under a second study, of T cells of mothers and their children.

The sequenced sample consisted of blood. This clonotype was obtained from a boy aged 5-17 years in good health. The chain links TRBV29-1 to TRBJ2-6; possible D gene TRBD1, 7 bases. The CDR3 DNA follows: TGCAGCGTTGACCAGGGGGGCTTTGGGGCCAACGTCCTGACTTTC. Protein: CSVDQGGFGANVLTF.